The clone carrying this T cell receptor (beta chain) was seen many times. Its cognate antigen is unknown. TCRdb independently ran MiXCR on the reads; one entry per CDR3 protein. The sample yields about 76,000 distinct CDR3 sequences, 3.5% to 4.5% seen once. This sample is drawn from a study of T cell repertoires in cytomegalovirus infection. Trimming took 8 bases from V and 8 from J, leaving 13 bases between them. The CDR3 totals 11 residues. Study-wide results and limits: HLA-C-restricted CMV clonotypes gave the most frequent clonotype in two of eight donors. Identification of carriers of CMV plus the relevant HLA was performed using cumulative public TCR beta family frequency.

This receptor was identified in a human donor in good health (CMV status not recorded). Some clones in this sample may be carry-over from other donors' samples. Sequencing was carried out using PBMCs. This sequence joins TRBV5-3 and TRBJ1-2; D is unresolved. TRBV5-3 is annotated as an ORF whose role is uncertain. The CDR3 coding sequence is TGTGCCAGCAGCACCCTGATGGGCTACACCTTC. Encoded protein: CASSTLMGYTF.